These T cell receptor beta chains were read from a single sample in a study of identical twins. MiXCR, run by TCRdb on the 5' RACE reads, gives a single entry per CDR3 protein. Of approximately 1.8 million distinct CDR3 sequences listed, under 35% were seen once; the top ten hold less than 0.35%. The sequenced sample consisted of cord blood. The receptors stem from a newborn girl in good health. Both conserved end residues are part of each CDR3. The D gene is left open where the match is weak. Expanded clones get a size class; other rows say once, few or many, or leave the size out.

>TRBJ2-5|TRBV11-2|TRBD2|few
CASSLEGPLASGRLVETQYF
TGTGCCAGCAGCTTAGAGGGCCCTTTGGCTAGCGGGAGATTGGTGGAGACCCAGTACTTC
>TRBJ2-7|TRBV5-1|-|few
CASSLTGSVSSYEQYF
TGCGCCAGCAGCTTGACAGGCTCCGTCAGCTCCTACGAGCAGTACTTC
>TRBJ1-1|TRBV12-3/TRBV12-4|TRBD1|-
CASSRRQGHTEAFF
TGTGCCAGCAGTCGGAGACAGGGGCACACTGAAGCTTTCTTT
>TRBJ2-1|TRBV14|-|-
CASDRGVCNEQFF
TGTGCCAGCGACCGGGGCGTCTGCAATGAGCAGTTCTTC
>TRBJ2-7|TRBV30|-|few
CAWSVRGPYEQYF
TGTGCCTGGAGTGTACGGGGCCCCTACGAGCAGTACTTC
>TRBJ1-1|TRBV29-1|-|-
CSVFPTGNTEAFF
TGCAGCGTCTTTCCGACAGGGAACACTGAAGCTTTCTTT
>TRBJ2-3|TRBV29-1|-|many
CSVVGTRMTDTQYF
TGCAGCGTTGTGGGTACCCGAATGACAGATACGCAGTATTTT
>TRBJ2-5|TRBV20-1|-|-
CSASGLAPGRRGEQYF
TGCAGTGCTAGCGGTCTAGCGCCCGGCCGACGGGGTGAGCAGTACTTC
>TRBJ2-3|TRBV12-3/TRBV12-4|TRBD2|few
CASSLGTSGALHSSTDTQYF
TGTGCCAGCAGTTTAGGGACTAGCGGTGCCCTTCATTCTAGCACAGATACGCAGTATTTT
>TRBJ2-7|TRBV30|-|few
CAWSVWGNEQYF
TGTGCCTGGAGTGTGTGGGGCAATGAGCAGTACTTC
>TRBJ1-1|TRBV20-1|TRBD1|-
CSARLGTGGNTEAFF
TGCAGTGCTAGACTTGGGACAGGGGGCAACACTGAAGCTTTCTTT
>TRBJ2-5|TRBV13|TRBD2|-
CASTLAEKETQYF
TGTGCCAGTACCCTAGCGGAAAAAGAGACCCAGTACTTC
>TRBJ2-7|TRBV11-2|-|-
CASSPLGLSYEQYF
TGTGCCAGCAGCCCCCTGGGGCTCTCCTACGAGCAGTACTTC
>TRBJ2-5|TRBV5-1|-|many
CASSLTRGLETQYF
TGCGCCAGCAGCTTAACTAGAGGGCTCGAGACCCAGTACTTC
>TRBJ1-6|TRBV12-3/TRBV12-4|TRBD1|few
CASSLAGTGGHYNSPLHF
TGTGCCAGCAGTTTAGCCGGGACAGGGGGTCACTATAATTCACCCCTCCACTTT
>TRBJ2-5|TRBV3-1|TRBD2|few
CASSQTLAVETQYF
TGTGCCAGCAGCCAAACGCTAGCGGTGGAGACCCAGTACTTC
>TRBJ2-3|TRBV20-1|TRBD2|-
CSARDDWASGRATDTQYF
TGCAGTGCTAGAGATGATTGGGCTAGCGGGAGGGCCACAGATACGCAGTATTTT
>TRBJ1-5|TRBV10-3|-|-
CAISEWGNQPQHF
TGTGCCATCAGTGAGTGGGGCAATCAGCCCCAGCATTTT
>TRBJ2-6|TRBV20-1|TRBD2|few
CSARRNSGRIIGANVLTF
TGCAGTGCTAGACGCAATAGCGGGAGAATCATTGGGGCCAACGTCCTGACTTTC
>TRBJ2-4|TRBV3-1|TRBD1|-
CACSVQGAIQYF
TGTGCCTGCAGCGTACAGGGGGCCATTCAGTACTTC
>TRBJ1-5|TRBV12-3/TRBV12-4|TRBD1|few
CASSLLTGGGQPQHF
TGTGCCAGCAGTTTACTTACAGGGGGCGGGCAGCCCCAGCATTTT
>TRBJ2-3|TRBV5-1|-|few
CASSSRDKRDTQYF
TGCGCCAGCAGCTCCCGGGACAAGCGCGATACGCAGTATTTT
>TRBJ2-1|TRBV20-1|-|few
CSAEGRQGTYNEQFF
TGCAGTGCTGAAGGGCGGCAGGGGACCTACAATGAGCAGTTCTTC
>TRBJ1-6|TRBV20-1|-|few
CSAHEVVPLHF
TGCAGTGCCCACGAGGTCGTACCCCTCCACTTT
>TRBJ1-4|TRBV7-8|-|once
CASSLVGPRGLFF
TGTGCCAGCAGCTTAGTAGGACCCCGGGGACTGTTTTTT
>TRBJ2-5|TRBV20-1|-|-
CSAFMGETQYF
TGCAGTGCTTTTATGGGGGAGACCCAGTACTTC
>TRBJ1-5|TRBV28|-|few
CASDPRDFNQPQHF
TGTGCCAGCGATCCCCGGGACTTCAATCAGCCCCAGCATTTT
>TRBJ2-5|TRBV7-9|-|few
CASSLAGQNNEQYF
TGTGCCAGCAGCTTGGCGGGTCAAAACAATGAGCAGTACTTC
>TRBJ1-1|TRBV20-1|TRBD1|-
CSAVKTGGTEAFF
TGCAGTGCCGTTAAGACAGGGGGCACTGAAGCTTTCTTT
>TRBJ1-2|TRBV5-1|TRBD1|-
CASSLGLSFDGHRGGYTF
TGCGCCAGCAGCTTGGGGCTTTCTTTCGACGGCCACAGGGGCGGCTACACCTTC
>TRBJ2-7|TRBV6-6|-|-
CASSYRLDHPFKGEQYF
TGTGCCAGCAGTTACCGCCTCGACCACCCGTTCAAGGGAGAGCAGTACTTC
>TRBJ2-3|TRBV10-1|-|few
CASSERPDTQYF
TGCGCCAGCAGTGAGAGGCCAGATACGCAGTATTTT
>TRBJ1-2|TRBV6-2/TRBV6-3|-|-
CASRTRVDYGYTF
TGTGCCAGCAGAACCAGGGTTGACTATGGCTACACCTTC
>TRBJ2-5|TRBV6-2/TRBV6-3|-|once
CASSYSPGHQETQYF
TGTGCCAGCAGTTACTCTCCGGGACACCAAGAGACCCAGTACTTC
>TRBJ2-5|TRBV20-1|-|-
CSARGFGLTRAETQYF
TGCAGTGCTAGAGGGTTTGGACTCACTCGGGCAGAGACCCAGTACTTC
>TRBJ2-1|TRBV20-1|TRBD1|-
CSASSGQSRFF
TGCAGTGCTAGTTCGGGACAGTCCCGGTTCTTC
>TRBJ2-1|TRBV20-1|TRBD2|few
CSAEDLAVSYNEQFF
TGCAGTGCTGAAGACCTAGCGGTCTCCTACAATGAGCAGTTCTTC
>TRBJ1-5|TRBV2|-|few
CASSEEGTPNQPQHF
TGTGCCAGCAGTGAGGAAGGGACTCCCAATCAGCCCCAGCATTTT
>TRBJ1-4|TRBV24-1|-|-
CATSDLLAATNEKLFF
TGCGCCACCAGTGATTTGCTGGCAGCAACTAATGAAAAACTGTTTTTT
>TRBJ1-5|TRBV6-6|-|-
CASSFADRSNQPQHF
TGTGCCAGCAGTTTTGCGGACAGAAGCAATCAGCCCCAGCATTTT
>TRBJ1-1|TRBV13|-|few
CASSLAGAATTEAFF
TGTGCCAGCAGCTTGGCTGGGGCAGCCACAACTGAAGCTTTCTTT